The 6 T cell receptor beta chains presented below share a single source sample, sequenced in a study of cytotoxic CD8 clonotypes in ibrutinib-treated CLL. Clones were sequenced by immunoSEQ multiplex PCR, and TCRdb holds only the in-frame ones, with some missing. The data hold 250,000 to 350,000 clones, with 76% observed a single time. This specimen was PBMCs, taken at disease progression, from a patient treated with ibrutinib. All receptors derive from a human donor with chronic lymphocytic leukemia.

The CDR3, as DNA: TGTGCCAGCAGCCCGGTGGGCAGGCGGACCTCCACAGATACGCAGTATTTT. This gives the protein CASSPVGRRTSTDTQYF. The rearrangement joins TRBV9 to TRBJ2-3; no clear D. Germline-derived CDR1 and CDR2 are SGDLS and YYNGEE. Trimming stripped 4 bases from V and 2 bases from J, with 20 bases between. This CDR3 has 17 residues.

With respect to this clone: Additional DNA sequences in this sample encode the identical CDR3. The chain uses TRBV9 and TRBJ2-7; TRBD2 matches 7 bases. Losses at the gene ends were 0 bases for V and 3 bases for J; bases not matched to a gene: 3. This CDR3 spans 14 amino acids. Germline V lookup: CDR1 SGDLS, CDR2 YYNGEE. Here the CDR3 reads CASSVGLADYEQYF. The CDR3 DNA sequence: TGTGCCAGCAGCGTAGGTCTAGCGGACTACGAGCAGTACTTC.

The CDR3 sequence: CASSRDASSYEQYF. CDR3 DNA sequence: TGCGCCAGCAGCCGGGACGCGAGCTCCTACGAGCAGTACTTC. The J gene is TRBJ2-7, the V gene TRBV5-1; either TRBD1 or TRBD2 may fit D (5 bases each). The V end was cut by 4 bases, the J end by 0 bases, with 11 bases between. The CDR3 is 14 amino acids. In germline, CDR1 is SGHRS, CDR2 YFSETQ.

The chain employs TRBV5-1 and TRBJ2-5; TRBD1 matches at 9 bases. The CDR3 sequence is 17 residues long. V dropped 0 bases and J dropped 5; count of bases not matched to a gene: 11. The germline gives CDR1 SGHRS, CDR2 YFSETQ. CDR3 coding DNA: TGCGCCAGCAGCTTGGCCGGACAGGGGTTTTTGTGGGAGACCCAGTACTTC. It translates to CASSLAGQGFLWETQYF.

This chain uses TRBV6-5 with TRBJ2-5; D is perhaps TRBD2 (5 bases). The V gene lost 5 bases and the J gene lost 4 bases, with 11 bases spanning the gap. Germline assignment: CDR1 MNHEY and CDR2 SVGAGI. The CDR3 has 13 residues. The chain's CDR3 is CASSRLPGETQYF. CDR3 nucleotides: TGTGCCAGCAGTCGACTACCCGGAGAGACCCAGTACTTC.

The V call is TRBV7-2, the J call TRBJ1-2; weak D call: TRBD1 (6 bases). CDR1 and CDR2 (germline): SGHTA, FQGNSA. The CDR3 runs to 10 residues. In DNA, the CDR3 is TGTGTCGCAGGGGACTATGGCTACACCTTC. The encoded protein is CVAGDYGYTF.